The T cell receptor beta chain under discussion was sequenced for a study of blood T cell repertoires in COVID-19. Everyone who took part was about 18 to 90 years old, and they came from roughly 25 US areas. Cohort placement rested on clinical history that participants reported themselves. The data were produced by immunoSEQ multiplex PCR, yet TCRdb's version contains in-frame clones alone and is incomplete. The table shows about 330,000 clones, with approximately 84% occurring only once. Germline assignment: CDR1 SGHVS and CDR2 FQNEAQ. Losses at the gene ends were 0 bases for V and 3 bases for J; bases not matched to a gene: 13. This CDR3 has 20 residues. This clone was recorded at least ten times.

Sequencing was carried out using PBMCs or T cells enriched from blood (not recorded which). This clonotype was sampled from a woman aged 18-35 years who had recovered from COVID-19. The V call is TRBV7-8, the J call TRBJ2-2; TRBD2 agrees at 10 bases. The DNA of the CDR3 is TGTGCCAGCAGCTTAGCGCGGATAGCGGGAGGAAGTAGGGACACCGGGGAGCTGTTTTTT. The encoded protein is CASSLARIAGGSRDTGELFF.